These T cell receptor beta chains were read from a single sample in a study of blood T cell repertoires in COVID-19. The method was immunoSEQ multiplex PCR; TCRdb's version includes in-frame clones alone and lacks a portion of them. The sample lists some 160,000 clones, about 83% occurring once. Material for sequencing was peripheral blood. The receptors come from a woman of 80 years or more with acute or convalescent COVID-19. Each CDR3 is given with its conserved first and last residue. A D gene is named only where the DNA matches it firmly. Clone size, where shown, is once, few, many, or a class for clones that have expanded.

J gene: TRBJ1-6; D gene: .; V gene: TRBV27; clone size: .; CDR3 protein: CASRTGTFNSPLHF; CDR3 DNA: TGTGCCAGCAGGACAGGTACCTTTAATTCACCCCTCCACTTT
J gene: TRBJ2-1; D gene: TRBD2; V gene: TRBV7-3; clone size: .; CDR3 protein: CASSFLGLEGGEQFF; CDR3 DNA: TGTGCCAGCAGCTTTCTAGGACTAGAAGGTGGTGAGCAGTTCTTC
J gene: TRBJ1-3; D gene: .; V gene: TRBV30; clone size: .; CDR3 protein: CACQGSSGNTIYF; CDR3 DNA: TGTGCCTGTCAGGGGTCCTCTGGAAACACCATATATTTT
J gene: TRBJ2-7; D gene: .; V gene: TRBV20-1; clone size: .; CDR3 protein: CSASLTGDEQYF; CDR3 DNA: TGCAGTGCTAGTCTCACGGGGGACGAGCAGTACTTC
J gene: TRBJ1-6; D gene: TRBD1; V gene: TRBV28; clone size: few; CDR3 protein: CASSLILPSTGVDSPLHF; CDR3 DNA: TGTGCCAGCAGTTTAATCCTACCCTCGACAGGGGTGGATTCACCCCTCCACTTT
J gene: TRBJ2-2; D gene: TRBD1; V gene: TRBV2; clone size: .; CDR3 protein: CASSPDRVTGELFF; CDR3 DNA: TGTGCCAGCAGCCCGGACAGGGTCACCGGGGAGCTGTTTTTT
J gene: TRBJ1-2; D gene: TRBD1; V gene: TRBV7-9; clone size: .; CDR3 protein: CASSIGTARTYGYTF; CDR3 DNA: TGTGCCAGCAGCATCGGGACAGCAAGAACCTATGGCTACACCTTC
J gene: TRBJ2-5; D gene: .; V gene: TRBV5-4; clone size: .; CDR3 protein: CASSLDYRGETQYF; CDR3 DNA: TGTGCCAGCAGCCTCGACTACCGAGGAGAGACCCAGTACTTC
J gene: TRBJ2-7; D gene: .; V gene: TRBV7-2; clone size: .; CDR3 protein: CASSLPATSGDEQYF; CDR3 DNA: TGTGCCAGCAGCTTGCCGGCTACCTCCGGGGACGAGCAGTACTTC
J gene: TRBJ2-7; D gene: TRBD1; V gene: TRBV18; clone size: few; CDR3 protein: CASSSGTGQGIYEQYF; CDR3 DNA: TGTGCCAGCTCATCTGGAACGGGACAGGGGATCTACGAGCAGTACTTC
J gene: TRBJ1-1; D gene: .; V gene: TRBV29-1; clone size: .; CDR3 protein: CSVGVKQTTEAFF; CDR3 DNA: TGCAGCGTTGGGGTAAAACAGACCACTGAAGCTTTCTTT
J gene: TRBJ2-3; D gene: TRBD1; V gene: TRBV4-1; clone size: .; CDR3 protein: CASSQAPDRGSTDTQYF; CDR3 DNA: TGCGCCAGCAGCCAAGCCCCGGACAGGGGAAGCACAGATACGCAGTATTTT
J gene: TRBJ1-6; D gene: TRBD1; V gene: TRBV19; clone size: .; CDR3 protein: CASSTSLATGENSPLHF; CDR3 DNA: TGTGCCAGTAGTACCTCCCTAGCGACAGGGGAAAATTCACCCCTCCACTTT
J gene: TRBJ1-1; D gene: .; V gene: TRBV6-2/TRBV6-3; clone size: .; CDR3 protein: CASSGQFREAFF; CDR3 DNA: TGTGCCAGCAGCGGACAGTTCCGCGAAGCTTTCTTT
J gene: TRBJ1-6; D gene: .; V gene: TRBV25-1; clone size: once; CDR3 protein: CASRQGVISPLHF; CDR3 DNA: TGTGCCAGCAGGCAGGGTGTGATTTCACCCCTCCACTTT
J gene: TRBJ2-5; D gene: .; V gene: TRBV9; clone size: once; CDR3 protein: CASSPHSKETQYF; CDR3 DNA: TGTGCCAGCAGCCCCCACAGTAAAGAGACCCAGTACTTC
J gene: TRBJ1-4; D gene: .; V gene: TRBV6-1; clone size: .; CDR3 protein: CASSEFNGRDEKLFF; CDR3 DNA: TGTGCCAGCAGTGAATTTAATGGGAGGGATGAAAAACTGTTTTTT
J gene: TRBJ2-2; D gene: .; V gene: TRBV10-1; clone size: .; CDR3 protein: CASSENSPGELFF; CDR3 DNA: TGCGCCAGCAGTGAAAATAGTCCCGGGGAGCTGTTTTTT
J gene: TRBJ2-5; D gene: .; V gene: TRBV6-2/TRBV6-3; clone size: .; CDR3 protein: CASSERGNGVIQETQYF; CDR3 DNA: TGTGCCAGCAGCGAAAGAGGAAACGGGGTCATCCAAGAGACCCAGTACTTC
J gene: TRBJ1-1; D gene: TRBD1; V gene: TRBV2; clone size: .; CDR3 protein: CASSEATGVNTEAFF; CDR3 DNA: TGTGCCAGCAGTGAAGCTACAGGGGTAAACACTGAAGCTTTCTTT
J gene: TRBJ1-5; D gene: .; V gene: TRBV19; clone size: .; CDR3 protein: CASSSFSGRGPQHF; CDR3 DNA: TGTGCCAGTAGTTCTTTCTCCGGCCGGGGGCCCCAGCATTTT
J gene: TRBJ2-3; D gene: TRBD2; V gene: TRBV30; clone size: .; CDR3 protein: CAWSVGGDTDTQYF; CDR3 DNA: TGTGCCTGGAGTGTGGGGGGGGACACAGATACGCAGTATTTT
J gene: TRBJ2-1; D gene: TRBD1; V gene: TRBV2; clone size: .; CDR3 protein: CASSATGTGGNNEQFF; CDR3 DNA: TGTGCCAGCAGTGCCACCGGGACAGGGGGTAACAATGAGCAGTTCTTC
J gene: TRBJ2-7; D gene: .; V gene: TRBV2; clone size: .; CDR3 protein: CASRDLISYEQYF; CDR3 DNA: TGTGCCAGCAGGGACTTGATCTCCTACGAGCAGTACTTC
J gene: TRBJ2-7; D gene: .; V gene: TRBV29-1; clone size: .; CDR3 protein: CSVEQLRGETYEQYF; CDR3 DNA: TGCAGCGTTGAGCAGCTCAGGGGGGAAACTTACGAGCAGTACTTC
J gene: TRBJ2-2; D gene: TRBD1; V gene: TRBV7-9; clone size: few; CDR3 protein: CASSSWDRPYTGELFF; CDR3 DNA: TGTGCCAGCAGCTCCTGGGACAGACCGTACACCGGGGAGCTGTTTTTT
J gene: TRBJ2-7; D gene: TRBD2; V gene: TRBV10-2; clone size: .; CDR3 protein: CASTLAGVYEQYF; CDR3 DNA: TGCGCCAGCACACTAGCGGGAGTCTACGAGCAGTACTTC
J gene: TRBJ2-1; D gene: TRBD1; V gene: TRBV12-5; clone size: .; CDR3 protein: CASGSSGTVSEQFF; CDR3 DNA: TGTGCTAGTGGTTCCTCCGGGACAGTGAGTGAGCAGTTCTTC
J gene: TRBJ1-2; D gene: TRBD1; V gene: TRBV7-2; clone size: .; CDR3 protein: CASSPRTGYGYTF; CDR3 DNA: TGTGCCAGCAGCCCAAGGACAGGATATGGCTACACCTTC
J gene: TRBJ2-5; D gene: .; V gene: TRBV7-2; clone size: .; CDR3 protein: CASSLGIARQTQYF; CDR3 DNA: TGTGCCAGCAGCTTAGGGATAGCGAGGCAGACCCAGTACTTC
J gene: TRBJ2-6; D gene: .; V gene: TRBV5-1; clone size: .; CDR3 protein: CASSLGPGTSGANVLTF; CDR3 DNA: TGCGCCAGCAGCTTGGGCCCAGGCACCTCTGGGGCCAACGTCCTGACTTTC